This T cell receptor beta chain came from a study of T-cell memory formation after mild COVID-19 (dated by TCRdb to the early 2020s). About the investigation overall: TCR sequence clusters from the two donors were found to be largely donor specific. Longitudinal TCRalpha and TCRbeta repertoire sequencing tracked T-cell clones expanding and contracting after mild COVID-19 in a couple of donors. The cohort was made up of two young adult volunteers, one female and one male, who were previously healthy. Results and caveats for the whole study, not just this receptor: The detection of some responding clones in pre-infection memory suggests that pre-existing cross-reactive memory T cells joined the SARS-CoV-2 response. The second-wave clones that peaked on day 37 were not confirmed to be SARS-CoV-2 specific. Contracting CD4+ clones turned up mainly in the CM and EM memory subsets, whereas EMRA was where CD8+ clones were enriched. Only a couple of mild cases were covered in the study, and larger cohorts including severe cases with pre-infection samples were considered necessary. Clones that contracted from day 15 to 85 showed balanced CD4/CD8 phenotypes, whereas a second wave of clones that expanded from day 15 to 37 leaned towards CD4+.

PBMCs were isolated by Ficoll-Paque density gradient centrifugation. This clonotype was observed a handful of times. Which antigen it targets is not known. Qualities for individual bases were not recorded, and no much larger clone is one base off. The data were produced on an Illumina NovaSeq 6000. TCRalpha and TCRbeta cDNA libraries were constructed by 5'RACE with constant-segment primers, with sample barcodes and unique molecular identifiers being introduced. Trizol reagent was used to extract RNA from every sample. Libraries were amplified in two PCR steps, with a second sample barcode and Illumina TruSeq adapters added in the second step. Sequencing of the libraries was done on an Illumina NovaSeq, producing 2 x 150 bp paired-end reads. The authors processed their data as follows. With migec v1.2.7, reads were demultiplexed and then collapsed into UMI-guided consensus sequences. Using mixcr v2.1.11, UMI consensuses were aligned to TRA and TRB V and J templates and then assembled into clonotypes. Clonotypes were classified as expanded or contracted when called significant by both edgeR and NoisET, with noise models trained on biological replicates. For edgeR calls, the thresholds were a false discovery rate-adjusted p below 0.01 and a log2 fold-change of 1. As an exploratory analysis of dynamics, max-normalized trajectories of the 1000 most abundant clonotypes were examined with PCA combined with hierarchical clustering. The CD4 or CD8 phenotype of responding clones was assigned using the separately sequenced CD4+ and CD8+ repertoires. The public reads were quality trimmed at Q25 with fastp and then assembled into clones with MiXCR by TCRdb, keeping productive beta chains. Every distinct CDR3 protein forms one entry, paired with its most common genes and DNA. V and J calls and clone size were set by TCRdb, not the authors. This sample lists roughly 300,000 distinct CDR3 sequences; roughly 15% were detected once. The ten top clones hold 22% of the sample.

The trim is 4 bases for V and 1 base for J, with a gap of 19 bases between the germline ends. The germline V gene yields SGHAT for CDR1 and FQNNGV for CDR2. The CDR3, from cysteine to phenylalanine, totals 17 residues. Only CDR3 DNA remains: 51 bases, in frame from the first base. This TCR was recovered from a man aged 18-30 years who had mild COVID-19 (a few samples of this study predate the infection). The sample titles of this study are shuffled in the database, so cell type and time point are left out; the donor was told from shared clones. The sample comprised PBMCs or a T cell subset sorted from them (not recorded which). The chain was built from TRBV11-2 and TRBJ1-1; TRBD1 is perhaps the D gene, given 6 matching bases. The nucleotides read TGTGCCAGCAGCTCAACGCGAGGGGGACACTCGAACACTGAAGCTTTCTTT. Its coded protein is CASSSTRGGHSNTEAFF.